This T cell receptor (beta chain) is drawn from a study of blood T cell repertoires in COVID-19. Study-level background: Sites in the United States, Italy and Spain provided acute and convalescent COVID-19 samples. Sample material is recorded as cDNA or gDNA derived from T cells, B-cell-depleted T cells, or PBMCs.

In the study's own analysis: From reference gene primer amplification, estimates of nucleated cell counts were derived. Repertoires were generated with immunoSEQ multiplex PCR, while TCRdb's copy carries only in-frame clones and drops some. D and trimming come from the DNA, and the V and J calls and clone size come from that table. The profile shows almost 55,000 clones, approximately 80% of them singletons. This CDR3 contains 14 residues. This receptor was taken from a man aged 50 to 60 with acute or convalescent COVID-19. The chain couples TRBV21-1 to TRBJ2-1; whether TRBD1, the table's D call, matches the DNA was not checked. TRBV21-1 is a known pseudogene. Material for sequencing was peripheral blood. The CDR3, as DNA: TGTGCCAGCAGATCGGGACAGGGTTTTACTGAGCAGTTCTTC. It codes for CASRSGQGFTEQFF.